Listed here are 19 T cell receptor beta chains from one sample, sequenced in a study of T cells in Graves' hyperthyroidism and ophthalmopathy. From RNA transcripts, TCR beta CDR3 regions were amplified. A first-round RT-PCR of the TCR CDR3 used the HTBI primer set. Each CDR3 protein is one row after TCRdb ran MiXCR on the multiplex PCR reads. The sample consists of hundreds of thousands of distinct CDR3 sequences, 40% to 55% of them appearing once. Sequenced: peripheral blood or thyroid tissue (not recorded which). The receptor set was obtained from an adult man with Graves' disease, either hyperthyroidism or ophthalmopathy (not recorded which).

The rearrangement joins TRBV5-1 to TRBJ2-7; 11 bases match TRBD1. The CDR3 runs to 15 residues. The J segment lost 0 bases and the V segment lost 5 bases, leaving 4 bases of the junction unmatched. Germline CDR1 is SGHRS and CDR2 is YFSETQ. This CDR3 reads CASRDGTGGSYEQYF. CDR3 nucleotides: TGCGCCAGCAGAGACGGGACAGGGGGCTCCTACGAGCAGTACTTC.

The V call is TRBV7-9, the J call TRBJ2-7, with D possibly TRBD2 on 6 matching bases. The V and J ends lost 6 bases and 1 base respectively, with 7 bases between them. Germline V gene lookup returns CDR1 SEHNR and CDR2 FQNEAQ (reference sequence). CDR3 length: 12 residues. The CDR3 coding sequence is TGTGCCAGCAGGGGGGGATCCTACGAGCAGTACTTC. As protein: CASRGGSYEQYF.

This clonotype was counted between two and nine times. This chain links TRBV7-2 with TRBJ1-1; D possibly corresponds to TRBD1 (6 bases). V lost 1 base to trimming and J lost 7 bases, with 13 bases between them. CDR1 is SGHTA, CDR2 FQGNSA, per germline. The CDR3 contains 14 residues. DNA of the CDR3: TGTGCCAGCAGCTTAGTTGGGGGGGCCCGTGAAGCTTTCTTT. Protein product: CASSLVGGAREAFF.

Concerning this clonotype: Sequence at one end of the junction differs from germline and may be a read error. This chain's CDR3 is CASSYSGQPDTGELFF. CDR3 nucleotides: TGTGCCAGCAGTTACTCTGGACAGCCGGACACCGGGGAGCTGTTTTTT. The chain couples TRBV10-3 to TRBJ2-2; D perhaps matches TRBD1 (6 bases). The CDR3 has 16 amino acids. Germline lookup yields CDR1 ENHRY and CDR2 SYGVKD.

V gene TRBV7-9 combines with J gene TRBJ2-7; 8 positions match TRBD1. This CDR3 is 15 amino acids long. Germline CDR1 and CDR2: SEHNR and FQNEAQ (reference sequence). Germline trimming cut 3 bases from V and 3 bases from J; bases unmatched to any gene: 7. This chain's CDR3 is CASSFRDRLNYEQYF. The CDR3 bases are TGTGCCAGCAGCTTCCGGGACAGGTTGAACTACGAGCAGTACTTC.

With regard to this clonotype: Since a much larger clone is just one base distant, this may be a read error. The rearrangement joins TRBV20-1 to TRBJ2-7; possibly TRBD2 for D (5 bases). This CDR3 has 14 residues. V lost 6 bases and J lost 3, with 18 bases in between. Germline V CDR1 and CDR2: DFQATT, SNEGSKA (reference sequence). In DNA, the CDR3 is TGCAGTGCCGAACCAGCGGAAGCCGTCTACGAGCAGTACTTC. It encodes CSAEPAEAVYEQYF.

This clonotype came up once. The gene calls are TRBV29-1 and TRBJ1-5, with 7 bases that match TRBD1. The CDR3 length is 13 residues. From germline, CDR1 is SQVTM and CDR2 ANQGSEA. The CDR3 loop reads CRVRQGLNQPQHF. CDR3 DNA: TGCAGGGTCCGACAGGGACTCAATCAGCCCCAGCATTTT.

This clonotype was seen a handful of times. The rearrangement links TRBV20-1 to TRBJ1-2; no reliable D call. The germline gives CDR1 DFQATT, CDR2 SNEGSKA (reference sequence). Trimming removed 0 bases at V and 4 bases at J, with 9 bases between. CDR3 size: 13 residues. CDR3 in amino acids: CSARDPLGYGYTF. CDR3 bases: TGCAGTGCTAGAGATCCACTAGGCTATGGCTACACCTTC.

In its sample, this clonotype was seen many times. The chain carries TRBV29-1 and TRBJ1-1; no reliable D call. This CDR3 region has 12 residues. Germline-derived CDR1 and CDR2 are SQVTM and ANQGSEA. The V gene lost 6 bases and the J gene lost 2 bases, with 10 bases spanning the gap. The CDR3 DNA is TGCAGCGTGTACCCGCAAAACACTGAAGCTTTCTTT. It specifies CSVYPQNTEAFF.

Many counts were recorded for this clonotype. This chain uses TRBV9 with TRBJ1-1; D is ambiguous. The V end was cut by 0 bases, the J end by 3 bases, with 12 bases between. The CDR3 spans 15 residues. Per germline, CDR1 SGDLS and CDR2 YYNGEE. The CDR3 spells CASSVDPAPHTEAFF. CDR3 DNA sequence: TGTGCCAGCAGCGTAGATCCCGCCCCCCACACTGAAGCTTTCTTT.

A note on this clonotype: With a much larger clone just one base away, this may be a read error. The CDR3 nucleotides read TGCAGCGTTCGCTCGTCGGTCTACGAGCAGTACTTC. Translating it yields CSVRSSVYEQYF. The chain is built from TRBV29-1 and TRBJ2-7; no firm D call. Germline values: CDR1 SQVTM, CDR2 ANQGSEA. There are 12 residues in the CDR3. V lost 5 bases and J 3 bases, leaving 11 bases between the germline ends.

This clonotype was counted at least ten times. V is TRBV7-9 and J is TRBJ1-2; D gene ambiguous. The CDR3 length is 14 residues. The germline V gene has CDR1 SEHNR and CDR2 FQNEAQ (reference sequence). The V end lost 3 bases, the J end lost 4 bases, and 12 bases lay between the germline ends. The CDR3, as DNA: TGTGCCAGCAGCTTTGAGGGCTTTGGCTATGGCTACACCTTC. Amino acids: CASSFEGFGYGYTF.

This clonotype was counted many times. The CDR3 spells CSVGTAKSGELFF. Written as DNA, the CDR3 is TGCAGCGTTGGGACGGCAAAGTCTGGGGAGCTGTTTTTT. The chain employs TRBV29-1 and TRBJ2-2; D gene ambiguous. V lost 4 bases and J lost 8, with 14 bases in between. The CDR3 is 13 residues long. Germline V CDR1 and CDR2: SQVTM, ANQGSEA.

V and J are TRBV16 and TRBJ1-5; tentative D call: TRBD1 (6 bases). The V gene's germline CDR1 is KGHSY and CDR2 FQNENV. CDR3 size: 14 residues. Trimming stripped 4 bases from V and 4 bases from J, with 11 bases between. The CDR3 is CASSPGTLNQPQHF. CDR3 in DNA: TGTGCCAGCAGCCCTGGGACATTAAATCAGCCCCAGCATTTT.

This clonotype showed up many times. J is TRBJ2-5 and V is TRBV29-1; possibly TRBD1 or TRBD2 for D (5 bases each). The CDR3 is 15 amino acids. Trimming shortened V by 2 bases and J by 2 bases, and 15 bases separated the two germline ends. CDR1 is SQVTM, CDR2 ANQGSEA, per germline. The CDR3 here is CSVENGRGRQETQYF. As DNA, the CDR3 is TGCAGCGTTGAAAACGGCCGGGGCCGACAAGAGACCCAGTACTTC.

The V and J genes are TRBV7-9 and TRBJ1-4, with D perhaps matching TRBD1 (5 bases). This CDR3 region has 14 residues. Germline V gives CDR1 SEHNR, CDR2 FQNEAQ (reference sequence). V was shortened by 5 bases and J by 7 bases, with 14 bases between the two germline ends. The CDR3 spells CASSAGGDGEKLFF. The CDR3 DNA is TGTGCCAGCAGCGCGGGAGGGGATGGTGAAAAACTGTTTTTT.

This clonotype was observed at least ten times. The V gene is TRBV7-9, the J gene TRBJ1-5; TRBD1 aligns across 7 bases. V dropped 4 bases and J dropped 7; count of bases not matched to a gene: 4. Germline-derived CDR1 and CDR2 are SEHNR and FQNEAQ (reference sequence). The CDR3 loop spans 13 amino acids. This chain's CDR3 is CASSSQGGQPQHF. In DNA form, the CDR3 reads TGTGCCAGCAGCTCCCAGGGGGGACAGCCCCAGCATTTT.

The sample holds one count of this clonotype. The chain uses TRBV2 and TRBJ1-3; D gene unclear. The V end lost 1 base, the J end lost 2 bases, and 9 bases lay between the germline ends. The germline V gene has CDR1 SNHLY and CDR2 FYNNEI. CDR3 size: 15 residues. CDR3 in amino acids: CASSEGGPTGNTIYF. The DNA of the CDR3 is TGTGCCAGCAGTGAAGGGGGTCCCACTGGAAACACCATATATTTT.

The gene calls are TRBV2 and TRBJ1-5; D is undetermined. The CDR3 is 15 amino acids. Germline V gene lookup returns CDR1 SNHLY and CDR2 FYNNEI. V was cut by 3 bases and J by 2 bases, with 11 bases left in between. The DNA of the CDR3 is TGTGCCAGCAGTGAGGCGGGTTTAGGCAATCAGCCCCAGCATTTT. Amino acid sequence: CASSEAGLGNQPQHF.